The source of this T cell receptor beta chain is a study of cytomegalovirus exposure and HLA in healthy donors. The PCR made use of 60 Vbeta and 13 Jbeta primers. Sequencing was performed with immunoSEQ multiplex PCR; in TCRdb, only in-frame clones are kept and a portion is missing. The table includes 110,000 or so clones, 75% to 85% detected once. V gave up 4 bases and J gave up 3 bases; unmatched junction bases: 7. The germline V gene has CDR1 MGHRA and CDR2 YSYEKL. CDR3 length: 18 amino acids. The clonotype comes from a man aged 30-40 years in good health and CMV-seronegative. The specimen was PBMCs. V gene TRBV4-1 combines with J gene TRBJ2-3, with TRBD2 matching 16 bases. For the CDR3, the DNA is TGCGCCAGCAGCCGAGGGACTAGCGGGAGGGCCGGGACAGATACGCAGTATTTT. Its translation is CASSRGTSGRAGTDTQYF.